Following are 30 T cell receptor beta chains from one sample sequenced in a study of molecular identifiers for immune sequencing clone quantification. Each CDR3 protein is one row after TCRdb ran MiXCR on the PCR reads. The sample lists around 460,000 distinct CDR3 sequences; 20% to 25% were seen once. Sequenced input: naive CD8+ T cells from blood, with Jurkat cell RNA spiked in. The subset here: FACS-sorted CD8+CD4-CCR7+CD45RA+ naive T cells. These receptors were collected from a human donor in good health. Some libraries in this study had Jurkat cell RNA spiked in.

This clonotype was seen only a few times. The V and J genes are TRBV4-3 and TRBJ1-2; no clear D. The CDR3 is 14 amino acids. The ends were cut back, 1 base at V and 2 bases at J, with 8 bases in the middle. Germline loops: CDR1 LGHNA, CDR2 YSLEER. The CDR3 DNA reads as TGCGCCAGCAGCCAAGGACATGCCAACTATGGCTACACCTTC. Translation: CASSQGHANYGYTF.

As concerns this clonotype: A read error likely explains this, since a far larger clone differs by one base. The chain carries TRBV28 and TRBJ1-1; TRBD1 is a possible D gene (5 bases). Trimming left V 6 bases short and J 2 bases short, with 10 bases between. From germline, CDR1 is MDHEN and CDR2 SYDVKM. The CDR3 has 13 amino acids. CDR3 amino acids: CASRLGANTEAFF. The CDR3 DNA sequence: TGTGCCAGCAGGTTAGGGGCAAACACTGAAGCTTTCTTT.

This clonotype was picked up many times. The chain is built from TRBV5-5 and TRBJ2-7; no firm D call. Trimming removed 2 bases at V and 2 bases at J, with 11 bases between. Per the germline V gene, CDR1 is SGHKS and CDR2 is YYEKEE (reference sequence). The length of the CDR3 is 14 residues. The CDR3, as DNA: TGTGCCAGCAGCTTCGGCCCGAGTCCCTACGAGCAGTACTTC. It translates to CASSFGPSPYEQYF.

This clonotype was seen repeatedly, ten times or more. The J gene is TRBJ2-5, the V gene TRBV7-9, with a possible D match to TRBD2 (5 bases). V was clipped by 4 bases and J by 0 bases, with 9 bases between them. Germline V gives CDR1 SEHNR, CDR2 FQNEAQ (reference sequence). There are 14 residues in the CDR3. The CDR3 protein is CASSSQDYQETQYF. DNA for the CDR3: TGTGCCAGCAGCTCCCAGGACTACCAAGAGACCCAGTACTTC. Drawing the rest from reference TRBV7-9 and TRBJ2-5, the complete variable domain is DTGVSQNPRHKITKRGQNVTFRCDPISEHNRLYWYRQTLGQGPEFLTYFQNEAQLEKSRLLSDRFSAERPKGSFSTLEIQRTEQGDSAMYLCASSSQDYQETQYFGPGTRLLVL.

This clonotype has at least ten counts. The CDR3 region is CASSQDRVQANTGELFF. CDR3 sequence (DNA): TGCGCCAGCAGCCAAGATCGCGTACAGGCTAACACCGGGGAGCTGTTTTTT. The gene calls are TRBV4-3 and TRBJ2-2, with a tentative D call TRBD1 (5 bases). Germline V gene sequence: CDR1 LGHNA, CDR2 YSLEER. V dropped 0 bases and J dropped 2 bases, with 13 bases sitting between them. The CDR3 length is 17 residues.

Here the CDR3 reads CASSVVSGGAGDIQYF. The CDR3 DNA is TGTGCCAGCAGCGTAGTCAGCGGGGGGGCGGGGGACATTCAGTACTTC. This chain connects TRBV9 to TRBJ2-4, with TRBD2 matching over 10 bases. V trimming: 0 bases; J trimming: 8 bases; junction bases outside the gene matches: 8. Germline assignment: CDR1 SGDLS and CDR2 YYNGEE. CDR3 size: 16 residues.

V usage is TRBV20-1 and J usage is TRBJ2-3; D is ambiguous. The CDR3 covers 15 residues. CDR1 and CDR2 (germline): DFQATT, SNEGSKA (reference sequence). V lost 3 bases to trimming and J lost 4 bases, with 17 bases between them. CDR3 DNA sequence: TGCAGTGCTAGTTCAGCAGAAGGTCCCCCAGATACGCAGTATTTT. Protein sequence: CSASSAEGPPDTQYF.

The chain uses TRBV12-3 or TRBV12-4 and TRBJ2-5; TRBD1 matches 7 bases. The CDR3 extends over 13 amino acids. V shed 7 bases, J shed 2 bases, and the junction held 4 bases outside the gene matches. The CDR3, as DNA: TGTGCCAGCAAGGGGGCTGGGCAAGAGACCCAGTACTTC. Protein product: CASKGAGQETQYF.

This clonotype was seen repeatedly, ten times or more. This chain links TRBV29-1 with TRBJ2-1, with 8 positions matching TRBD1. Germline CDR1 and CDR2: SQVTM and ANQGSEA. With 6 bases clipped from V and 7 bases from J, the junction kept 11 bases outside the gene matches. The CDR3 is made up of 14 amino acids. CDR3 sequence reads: CSVSFYGQGNEQFF. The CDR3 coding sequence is TGCAGCGTCTCTTTCTATGGACAGGGAAATGAGCAGTTCTTC.

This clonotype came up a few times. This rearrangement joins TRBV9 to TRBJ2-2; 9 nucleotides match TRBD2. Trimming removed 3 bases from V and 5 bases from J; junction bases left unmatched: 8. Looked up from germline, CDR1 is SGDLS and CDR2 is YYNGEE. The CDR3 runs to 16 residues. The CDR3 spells CASSGWVAGVTGELFF. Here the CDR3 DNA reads TGTGCCAGCAGCGGGTGGGTAGCGGGAGTTACCGGGGAGCTGTTTTTT.

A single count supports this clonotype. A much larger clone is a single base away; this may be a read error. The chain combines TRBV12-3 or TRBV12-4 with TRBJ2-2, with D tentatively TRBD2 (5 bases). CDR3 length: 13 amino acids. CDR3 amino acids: CASNMGIPGELLF. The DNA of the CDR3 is TGTGCCAGCAACATGGGTATCCCCGGGGAGCTGCTTTTT.

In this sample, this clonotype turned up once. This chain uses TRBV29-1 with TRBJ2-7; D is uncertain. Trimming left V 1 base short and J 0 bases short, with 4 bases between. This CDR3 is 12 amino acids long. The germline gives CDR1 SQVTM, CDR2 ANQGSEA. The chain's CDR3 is CSVEGPSYEQYF. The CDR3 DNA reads TGCAGCGTTGAAGGACCCTCCTACGAGCAGTACTTC.

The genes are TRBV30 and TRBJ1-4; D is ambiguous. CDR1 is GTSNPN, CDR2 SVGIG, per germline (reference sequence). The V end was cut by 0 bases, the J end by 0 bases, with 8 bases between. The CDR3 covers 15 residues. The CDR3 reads CAWSVLPATNEKLFF. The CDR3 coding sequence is TGTGCCTGGAGTGTACTCCCGGCAACTAATGAAAAACTGTTTTTT.

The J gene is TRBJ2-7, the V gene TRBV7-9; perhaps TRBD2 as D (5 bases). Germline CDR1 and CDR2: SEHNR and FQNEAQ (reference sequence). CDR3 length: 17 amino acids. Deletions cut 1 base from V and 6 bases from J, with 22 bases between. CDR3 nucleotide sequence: TGTGCCAGCAGCTTAGGACTACCTTCGCCGGGCTCCAGCGAGCAGTACTTC. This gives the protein CASSLGLPSPGSSEQYF.

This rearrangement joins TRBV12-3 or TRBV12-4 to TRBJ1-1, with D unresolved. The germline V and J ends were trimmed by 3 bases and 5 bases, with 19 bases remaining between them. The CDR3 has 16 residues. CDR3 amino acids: CASSLRGYGERTEAFF. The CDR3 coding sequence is TGTGCCAGCAGTTTGCGGGGATACGGGGAGAGAACTGAAGCTTTCTTT.

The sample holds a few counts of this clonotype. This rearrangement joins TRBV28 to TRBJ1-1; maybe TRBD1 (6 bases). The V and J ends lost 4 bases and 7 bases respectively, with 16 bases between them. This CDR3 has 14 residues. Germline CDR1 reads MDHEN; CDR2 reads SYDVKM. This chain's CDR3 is CASSSVGAPVEAFF. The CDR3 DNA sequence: TGTGCCAGCAGTTCTGTGGGGGCGCCGGTTGAAGCTTTCTTT. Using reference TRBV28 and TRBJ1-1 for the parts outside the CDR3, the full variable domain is DVKVTQSSRYLVKRTGEKVFLECVQDMDHENMFWYRQDPGLGLRLIYFSYDVKMKEKGDIPEGYSVSREKKERFSLILESASTNQTSMYLCASSSVGAPVEAFFGQGTRLTVV.

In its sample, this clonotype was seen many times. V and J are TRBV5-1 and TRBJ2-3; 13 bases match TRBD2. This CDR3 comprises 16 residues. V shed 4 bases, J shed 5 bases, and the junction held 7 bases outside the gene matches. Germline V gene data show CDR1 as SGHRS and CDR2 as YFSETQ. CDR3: CASSQLAGGPVDTQYF. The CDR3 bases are TGCGCCAGCAGCCAACTAGCGGGGGGGCCCGTAGATACGCAGTATTTT.

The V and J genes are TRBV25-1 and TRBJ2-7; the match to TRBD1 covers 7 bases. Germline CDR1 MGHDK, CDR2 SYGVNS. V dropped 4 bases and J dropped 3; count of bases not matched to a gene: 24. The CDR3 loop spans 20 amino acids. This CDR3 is CASSGEGQLRTGDYYYEQYF. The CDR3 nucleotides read TGTGCCAGCAGTGGTGAGGGACAGCTCAGGACCGGCGACTACTACTACGAGCAGTACTTC.

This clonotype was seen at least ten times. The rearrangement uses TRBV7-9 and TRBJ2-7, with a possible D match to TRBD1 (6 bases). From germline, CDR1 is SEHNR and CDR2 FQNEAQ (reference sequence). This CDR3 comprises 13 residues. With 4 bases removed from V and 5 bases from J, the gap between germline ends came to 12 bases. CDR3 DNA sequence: TGTGCCAGCAGCTGGAAACCAGGGGACGAGCAGTACTTC. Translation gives CASSWKPGDEQYF.

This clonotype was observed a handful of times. This CDR3 is CASSSYRGGGETQYF. As DNA, the CDR3 is TGTGCCAGCAGTTCTTACCGGGGGGGGGGCGAGACCCAGTACTTC. The chain recombines TRBV7-6 with TRBJ2-5; 8 positions agree with TRBD2. The CDR3 totals 15 residues. Per germline, CDR1 SGHVS and CDR2 FNYEAQ. The V segment lost 6 bases and the J segment 5 bases; nucleotides outside the gene matches: 11.

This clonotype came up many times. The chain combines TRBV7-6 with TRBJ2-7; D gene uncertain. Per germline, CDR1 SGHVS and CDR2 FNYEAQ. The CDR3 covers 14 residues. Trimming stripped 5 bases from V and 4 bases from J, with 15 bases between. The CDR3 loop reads CASSPGRAGYEQYF. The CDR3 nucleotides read TGTGCCAGCAGCCCCGGACGAGCTGGGTACGAGCAGTACTTC.

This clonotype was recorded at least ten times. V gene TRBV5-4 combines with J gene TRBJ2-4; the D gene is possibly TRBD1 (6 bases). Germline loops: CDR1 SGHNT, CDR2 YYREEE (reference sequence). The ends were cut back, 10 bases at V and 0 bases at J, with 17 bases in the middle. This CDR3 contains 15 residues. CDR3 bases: TGTGCCTACCGGACAGTGACTCTAGCCAAAAACATTCAGTACTTC. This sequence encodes CAYRTVTLAKNIQYF. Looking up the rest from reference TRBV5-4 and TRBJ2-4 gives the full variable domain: ETGVTQSPTHLIKTRGQQVTLRCSSQSGHNTVSWYQQALGQGPQFIFQYYREEENGRGNFPPRFSGLQFPNYSSELNVNALELDDSALYLCAYRTVTLAKNIQYFGAGTRLSVL.

The CDR3 is CASGLGGESTEAFF. The CDR3 DNA follows: TGTGCTAGTGGTTTGGGAGGGGAGAGCACTGAAGCTTTCTTT. The J gene is TRBJ1-1, the V gene TRBV12-5; TRBD1 is a possible D gene (5 bases). The CDR3 extends over 14 amino acids. Germline CDR1 reads LGHNT; CDR2 reads FRNRAP. Between the trimmed V and J ends, which lost 1 base and 4 bases, there was a span of 10 bases.

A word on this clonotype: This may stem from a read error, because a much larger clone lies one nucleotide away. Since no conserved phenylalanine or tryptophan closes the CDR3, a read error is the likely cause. The CDR3: CSATGGETVSGYTS. CDR3 nucleotide sequence: TGCAGCGCCACAGGGGGAGAAACGGTGTCTGGCTACACCTCC. V gene TRBV29-1 combines with J gene TRBJ1-2; 8 nucleotides match TRBD1. CDR3 length: 14 residues. V shed 7 bases and J 7 bases; nucleotides not matched to a gene: 14. Germline V lookup: CDR1 SQVTM, CDR2 ANQGSEA.

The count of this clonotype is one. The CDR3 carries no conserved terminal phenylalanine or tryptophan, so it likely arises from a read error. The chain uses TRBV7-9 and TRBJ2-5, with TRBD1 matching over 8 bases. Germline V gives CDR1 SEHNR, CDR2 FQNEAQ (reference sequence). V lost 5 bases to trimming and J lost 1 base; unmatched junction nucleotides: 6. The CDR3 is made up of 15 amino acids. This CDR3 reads CASSHAGGPQETQYL. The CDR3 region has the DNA TGTGCCAGCAGCCATGCAGGGGGCCCCCAAGAGACCCAGTACCTC.

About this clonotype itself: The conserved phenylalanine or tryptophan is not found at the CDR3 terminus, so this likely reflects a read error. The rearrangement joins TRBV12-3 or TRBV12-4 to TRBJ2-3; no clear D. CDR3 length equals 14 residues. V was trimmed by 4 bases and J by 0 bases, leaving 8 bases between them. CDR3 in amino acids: CASSYSGSTDTQYC. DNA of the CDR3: TGTGCCAGCAGTTACTCAGGTAGCACAGATACGCAGTATTGT.

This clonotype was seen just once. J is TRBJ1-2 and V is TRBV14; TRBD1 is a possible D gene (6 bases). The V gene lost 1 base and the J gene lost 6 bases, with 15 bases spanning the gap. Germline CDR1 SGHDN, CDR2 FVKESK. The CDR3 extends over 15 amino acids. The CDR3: CASSQGTSQGHGYTF. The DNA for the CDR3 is TGTGCCAGCAGCCAAGGGACATCACAGGGCCATGGCTACACCTTC.

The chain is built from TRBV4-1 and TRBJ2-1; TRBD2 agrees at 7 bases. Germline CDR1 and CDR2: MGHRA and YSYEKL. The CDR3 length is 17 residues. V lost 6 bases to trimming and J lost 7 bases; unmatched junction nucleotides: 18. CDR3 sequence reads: CASRPAPLAEGWNEQFF. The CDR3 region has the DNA TGCGCCAGCAGACCCGCCCCTCTAGCGGAGGGGTGGAATGAGCAGTTCTTC.

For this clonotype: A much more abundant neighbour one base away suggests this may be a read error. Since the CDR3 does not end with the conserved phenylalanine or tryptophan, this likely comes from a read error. Here the CDR3 reads CASSAVLGVSSTDTQYL. DNA for the CDR3: TGTGCCAGCAGCGCAGTGCTAGGGGTTTCTAGCACAGATACGCAGTATCTT. V is TRBV7-9 and J is TRBJ2-3; D is possibly TRBD1 (5 bases). The ends were cut back, 5 bases at V and 0 bases at J, with 18 bases in the middle. The CDR3 contains 17 residues. Germline V gives CDR1 SEHNR, CDR2 FQNEAQ (reference sequence).

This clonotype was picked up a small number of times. The CDR3 reads CASSVGDANYGYTF. CDR3 nucleotide sequence: TGTGCCAGCAGCGTAGGGGATGCTAACTATGGCTACACCTTC. This chain links TRBV9 with TRBJ1-2; unclear D gene. Germline assignment: CDR1 SGDLS and CDR2 YYNGEE. This CDR3 is 14 amino acids long. Trimming stripped 0 bases from V and 0 bases from J, with 6 bases between.